The 16 T cell receptor beta chains below all came from one sample that was sequenced in a study of blood T cells in healthy people across ages. The second PCR ran about 7 to 12 cycles with a sample-barcoded 5' primer and J-beta primers. Each CDR3 protein is one row after TCRdb ran MiXCR on the 5' RACE reads. Among approximately 850,000 distinct CDR3 sequences, roughly 44% were seen once, and the ten largest hold about a fifth. Sequencing was carried out using blood. The receptors were gathered from a man aged 60 to 69 in good health.

This clonotype occurred a few times. This rearrangement joins TRBV10-1 to TRBJ2-3; D is undetermined. Trimming shortened V by 2 bases and J by 0 bases, and 9 bases separated the two germline ends. Germline V gene sequence: CDR1 WNHNN, CDR2 SYGVQD (reference sequence). CDR3 size: 15 residues. This CDR3 reads CASSESTTSTDTQYF. CDR3 nucleotides: TGCGCCAGCAGTGAGAGCACAACTAGCACAGATACGCAGTATTTT.

Concerning this clonotype itself: At one of its ends the junction is not consistent with the germline gene, which may arise from a read error. This chain uses TRBV4-2 with TRBJ2-3; D gene ambiguous. From germline, CDR1 is LGHNA and CDR2 YNFKEQ. The CDR3 length is 14 residues. CDR3 sequence reads: CACSQDANTDTQYF. The CDR3 nucleotides are TGTGCCTGCAGCCAAGATGCCAACACAGATACGCAGTATTTT.

This clonotype was seen only a few times. The chain couples TRBV6-5 to TRBJ2-7; D is ambiguous. V lost 5 bases to trimming and J lost 4 bases, with 15 bases between them. Germline V gene sequence: CDR1 MNHEY, CDR2 SVGAGI. The CDR3 sequence is 14 residues long. The CDR3 loop reads CASSLGSDGYEQYF. As DNA, the CDR3 is TGTGCCAGCAGTCTAGGGTCGGACGGTTACGAGCAGTACTTC.

A single count supports this clonotype. The chain has TRBV2 and TRBJ2-4; D unclear. The assigned J gene may be wrong: the sequence end matches TRBJ2-7 better. The germline gives CDR1 SNHLY, CDR2 FYNNEI. The length of the CDR3 is 13 residues. Written as DNA, the CDR3 is TGTGCCAGCTCAACGACGGGTATATACGAGCAGTACTTC. Protein: CASSTTGIYEQYF.

Turning to this clonotype: At one end the junction does not follow the germline gene, possibly because of a read error. V gene TRBV6-2 or TRBV6-3 combines with J gene TRBJ2-7, with a tentative D call TRBD1 (5 bases). Per germline, CDR1 MNHEY and CDR2 SVGEGT. The CDR3 runs 14 residues. The CDR3 DNA is TGTGCCAGCAGTTACAATCCAGGGTTCGACGAGCGGTACTTC. Residues: CASSYNPGFDERYF.

The rearrangement links TRBV6-2 or TRBV6-3 to TRBJ2-4; a possible D gene is TRBD1 (7 bases). The J call is uncertain, as TRBJ2-7 better fits the DNA end. The CDR3 has 16 residues. Per germline, CDR1 MNHEY and CDR2 SVGEGT. The CDR3 DNA reads TGTGCCAGCAGTTACCGTTGGCGGGACAGCTCCTACGAGCAGTACTTC. This encodes CASSYRWRDSSYEQYF.

At least ten counts were recorded for this clonotype. V gene TRBV10-3 combines with J gene TRBJ2-7; unclear D gene. The CDR3 contains 11 residues. CDR1 is ENHRY and CDR2 is SYGVKD in the germline V gene. V dropped 10 bases and J dropped 3 bases, with 10 bases sitting between them. For the CDR3, the DNA is TGTGCCACCGGAGAGAACTACGAGCAGTACTTC. Its protein is CATGENYEQYF.

V usage is TRBV4-3 and J usage is TRBJ1-2; D not resolved. The CDR3 loop spans 18 amino acids. Germline V gene lookup returns CDR1 LGHNA and CDR2 YSLEER. Trimming shortened V by 0 bases and J by 4 bases, and 21 bases separated the two germline ends. Written as DNA, the CDR3 is TGCGCCAGCAGCCAAGAAGAGACGTCCAGGCCTTTAAGCTATGGCTACACCTTC. The encoded protein is CASSQEETSRPLSYGYTF.

This clonotype was seen a few times. V usage is TRBV10-3 and J usage is TRBJ2-1, with 8 bases lining up with TRBD1. Germline loops: CDR1 ENHRY, CDR2 SYGVKD. Losses at the gene ends were 6 bases for V and 2 bases for J; bases not matched to a gene: 6. The CDR3 runs to 15 residues. Written as DNA, the CDR3 is TGTGCCATCAGGGAGACAGGGGACCCCTACAATGAGCAGTTCTTC. Its translation: CAIRETGDPYNEQFF.

This clonotype was found a few times. V and J are TRBV4-3 and TRBJ2-6, with 7 nucleotides matching TRBD1. The CDR3 is made up of 17 amino acids. CDR1 is LGHNA, CDR2 YSLEER, per germline. V lost 2 bases and J lost 3; bases outside the gene matches: 7. CDR3 sequence (DNA): TGCGCCAGCAGCCAAATGGGTAGGGGGCTTGGGGCCAACGTCCTGACTTTC. It translates to CASSQMGRGLGANVLTF.

The chain uses TRBV6-5 and TRBJ2-7; the D call may be TRBD1 or TRBD2 (7 bases each). The end of the DNA is better explained by TRBJ2-5, so the J call may be wrong. The CDR3 is made up of 15 amino acids. Germline V gene sequence: CDR1 MNHEY, CDR2 SVGAGI. The DNA for the CDR3 is TGTGCCAGCAGTTATAGGGAGGGGGCGCGGGAGACCCAGTACTTC. Its protein product is CASSYREGARETQYF.

The chain links TRBV27 to TRBJ2-1; possible D gene TRBD1, 5 bases. The germline CDR1 and CDR2 sequences are MNHEY and SMNVEV (reference sequence). The CDR3 extends over 14 amino acids. Trimming removed 3 bases from V and 6 bases from J, with 12 bases in between. As DNA, the CDR3 is TGTGCCAGCAGTTTGGGCAGGGCCGGCAATGAGCAGTTCTTC. Translating gives CASSLGRAGNEQFF.

This sequence joins TRBV12-3 or TRBV12-4 and TRBJ2-7; possible D gene TRBD2, 6 bases. Trimming took 9 bases from V and 4 from J, leaving 16 bases between them. This CDR3 region has 13 residues. In nucleotides, the CDR3 is TGTGCCAGGGGACGGACTATAATTTACGAGCAGTACTTC. Amino acids: CARGRTIIYEQYF.

This clonotype was observed a handful of times. V and J are TRBV4-3 and TRBJ2-1; 7 nucleotides align to TRBD1. CDR3 length: 18 amino acids. Germline CDR1 reads LGHNA; CDR2 reads YSLEER. V lost 2 bases, J lost 0 bases, and 10 bases stayed unmatched. The CDR3 DNA reads as TGCGCCAGCAGCCAATTATACCGGGACAGCCCCTCCTACAATGAGCAGTTCTTC. Residues: CASSQLYRDSPSYNEQFF.

V usage is TRBV24-1 and J usage is TRBJ2-5; D is perhaps TRBD1 (5 bases). The CDR3 is 12 amino acids. CDR1 and CDR2 (germline): KGHDR, SFDVKD. V lost 4 bases and J lost 4, with 6 bases in between. The CDR3 protein is CATSERGETQYF. The CDR3 coding sequence is TGTGCCACCAGTGAAAGGGGAGAGACCCAGTACTTC.

The chain carries TRBV6-6 and TRBJ1-2; unclear D gene. Per the germline V gene, CDR1 is MNHNY and CDR2 is SVGAGI (reference sequence). The CDR3 has 15 residues. With 2 bases removed from V and 4 bases from J, the gap between germline ends came to 14 bases. CDR3 in amino acids: CASSYKGGASYGYTF. Written as DNA, the CDR3 is TGTGCCAGCAGTTACAAGGGTGGCGCCTCCTATGGCTACACCTTC.